This T cell receptor (beta chain) was sequenced for a study of T cell responses to AZD1222 COVID-19 vaccine. Comments on this clone: Its antigen is undetermined.

Only in-frame clones appear in the TCRdb table, and some are missing; sequencing was by immunoSEQ multiplex PCR. The table records around 140,000 clones, under 90% of them present only once. Study-wide findings and caveats: Females made up more of the donors, who were largely white British, and clonal diversity may have come out too low. Spike-specific TCR breadth rose after two AZD1222 doses, and depth rose as well.

There are 15 residues in the CDR3. Trimming pared 7 bases from V and 13 bases from J, leaving 23 bases between. Per germline, CDR1 LGHNA and CDR2 YNFKEQ. The sequence derives from an adult in good health. The material was peripheral blood, obtained on day 0 of AZD1222 vaccination. J is TRBJ1-6 and V is TRBV4-2, with a weak D call TRBD1 (6 bases). The CDR3 nucleotides read TGTGCCAGCAAAGAAGGAGGGGGTGCTTTGATTCCCCTCCACTTT. Translated, it gives CASKEGGGALIPLHF.